What follows is one T cell receptor (beta chain) and its context. This sample was included in a study of T cell changes during pregnancy in multiple sclerosis. The CDR3 loop spans 13 amino acids. V was pared by 6 bases and J by 3 bases, with 12 bases between. Germline CDR1 and CDR2: SGHVS and FNYEAQ. TCRdb's table, derived via immunoSEQ multiplex PCR, lists solely in-frame clones and lacks some. The table records 88,000 or so clones, 90% to 95% of them present only once. This chain connects TRBV7-6 to TRBJ2-7; weak D call: TRBD1 (6 bases). The sequence came from a female donor with multiple sclerosis, enrolled in a pregnancy study. The specimen was peripheral blood, collected before pregnancy. CDR3 nucleotide sequence: TGTGCCAGCAGTACCGGACAGAGCTACGAGCAGTACTTC. Encoded protein: CASSTGQSYEQYF.